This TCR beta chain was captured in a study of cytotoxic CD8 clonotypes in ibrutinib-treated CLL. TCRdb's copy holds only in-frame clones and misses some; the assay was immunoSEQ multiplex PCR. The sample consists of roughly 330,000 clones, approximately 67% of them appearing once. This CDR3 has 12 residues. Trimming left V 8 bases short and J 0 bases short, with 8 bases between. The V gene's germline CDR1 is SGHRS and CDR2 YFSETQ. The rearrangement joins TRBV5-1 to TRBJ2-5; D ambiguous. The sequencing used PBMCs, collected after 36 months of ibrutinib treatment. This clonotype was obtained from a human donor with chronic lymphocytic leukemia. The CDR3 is CASSRDQETQYF. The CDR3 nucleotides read TGCGCCAGTAGTCGAGACCAAGAGACCCAGTACTTC. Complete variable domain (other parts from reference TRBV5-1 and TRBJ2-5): KAGVTQTPRYLIKTRGQQVTLSCSPISGHRSVSWYQQTPGQGLQFLFEYFSETQRNKGNFPGRFSGRQFSNSRSEMNVSTLELGDSALYLCASSRDQETQYFGPGTRLLVL.